The rows below give T cell receptor beta chains drawn from one sample of a study of T cells in localized non-small cell lung cancer. TCRdb keeps only in-frame clones here, not all; method: immunoSEQ multiplex PCR. This sample yields tens of thousands of clones, of which 85% to 90% are seen a single time; 2% to 3% belongs to the top ten. This specimen consisted of PBMCs, obtained before any cancer treatment. Receptors were obtained from a man between 40 and 75 years old with stage II lung adenocarcinoma. Both conserved end residues are part of each CDR3. Each record gives: J gene, V gene, D gene, clone size, CDR3 protein, CDR3 DNA. A D gene is named only where the DNA matches it firmly. Expanded clones are given a class, and other clones once, few, many or no size at all.

J gene: TRBJ2-4
V gene: TRBV9
D gene: TRBD2
clone size: .
CDR3 protein: CASSPSGSKNIQYF
CDR3 DNA: TGTGCCAGCAGTCCTAGCGGGAGTAAGAACATTCAGTACTTC

J gene: TRBJ1-1
V gene: TRBV19
D gene: .
clone size: .
CDR3 protein: CASSNPSETFF
CDR3 DNA: TGTGCCAGTAGTAACCCCTCTGAGACTTTCTTT

J gene: TRBJ2-5
V gene: TRBV2
D gene: .
clone size: .
CDR3 protein: CASSERGEEETQYF
CDR3 DNA: TGTGCCAGCAGTGAACGGGGCGAGGAAGAGACCCAGTACTTC

J gene: TRBJ1-6
V gene: TRBV12-5
D gene: .
clone size: .
CDR3 protein: CASGLSWTSYNSPLHF
CDR3 DNA: TGTGCTAGTGGTTTGTCCTGGACCTCCTATAATTCACCCCTCCACTTT

J gene: TRBJ1-2
V gene: TRBV30
D gene: .
clone size: few
CDR3 protein: CAWSVGQGSYNYGYTF
CDR3 DNA: TGTGCCTGGAGTGTGGGTCAGGGGAGTTATAACTATGGCTACACCTTC

J gene: TRBJ2-1
V gene: TRBV5-5
D gene: .
clone size: .
CDR3 protein: CASSPYNEQFF
CDR3 DNA: TGTGCCAGCAGCCCCTACAATGAGCAGTTCTTC

J gene: TRBJ1-2
V gene: TRBV6-5
D gene: .
clone size: .
CDR3 protein: CATDGGYGYTF
CDR3 DNA: TGTGCCACCGACGGGGGCTATGGCTACACCTTC

J gene: TRBJ1-4
V gene: TRBV5-7
D gene: .
clone size: .
CDR3 protein: CASSRDEGANEKLFF
CDR3 DNA: TGTGCCAGCAGCCGGGATGAGGGTGCTAATGAAAAACTGTTTTTT

J gene: TRBJ1-2
V gene: TRBV5-6
D gene: .
clone size: .
CDR3 protein: CASSPPDRTNYGYTF
CDR3 DNA: TGTGCCAGCAGCCCTCCCGACAGGACTAACTATGGCTACACCTTC

J gene: TRBJ1-5
V gene: TRBV27
D gene: .
clone size: .
CDR3 protein: CASSFRGTYQPQHF
CDR3 DNA: TGTGCCAGCAGTTTTCGGGGAACTTATCAGCCCCAGCATTTT

J gene: TRBJ2-5
V gene: TRBV4-1
D gene: .
clone size: few
CDR3 protein: CASSQEARRETQYF
CDR3 DNA: TGCGCCAGCAGCCAAGAAGCTAGGAGGGAGACCCAGTACTTC

J gene: TRBJ1-2
V gene: TRBV9
D gene: .
clone size: .
CDR3 protein: CASSDNQGLGYGYTF
CDR3 DNA: TGTGCCAGCAGCGACAATCAGGGGCTTGGCTATGGCTACACCTTC

J gene: TRBJ2-6
V gene: TRBV27
D gene: TRBD1
clone size: .
CDR3 protein: CASSPQGQISGANVLTF
CDR3 DNA: TGTGCCAGCAGTCCCCAGGGACAGATCTCTGGGGCCAACGTCCTGACTTTC

J gene: TRBJ1-1
V gene: TRBV9
D gene: TRBD1
clone size: .
CDR3 protein: CASSARGLSTEAFF
CDR3 DNA: TGTGCCAGCAGCGCCAGGGGGCTGAGTACTGAAGCTTTCTTT

J gene: TRBJ1-5
V gene: TRBV9
D gene: TRBD1
clone size: few
CDR3 protein: CASSLTGGLDQPQHF
CDR3 DNA: TGTGCCAGCAGCCTAACAGGGGGCCTGGATCAGCCCCAGCATTTT

J gene: TRBJ2-5
V gene: TRBV5-4
D gene: .
clone size: .
CDR3 protein: CASSWDPLGETQYF
CDR3 DNA: TGTGCCAGCAGCTGGGACCCCCTGGGGGAGACCCAGTACTTC

J gene: TRBJ2-2
V gene: TRBV5-4
D gene: .
clone size: once
CDR3 protein: CASSPLQNTGELFF
CDR3 DNA: TGTGCCAGCAGCCCCCTCCAGAACACCGGGGAGCTGTTTTTT

J gene: TRBJ1-1
V gene: TRBV6-1
D gene: .
clone size: .
CDR3 protein: CASSEEPETEAFF
CDR3 DNA: TGTGCCAGCAGTGAGGAACCGGAGACTGAAGCTTTCTTT

J gene: TRBJ1-4
V gene: TRBV7-2
D gene: .
clone size: .
CDR3 protein: CASSNRPGGLGEKLFF
CDR3 DNA: TGTGCCAGCAGCAACCGGCCCGGGGGGTTAGGTGAAAAACTGTTTTTT

J gene: TRBJ1-3
V gene: TRBV5-1
D gene: .
clone size: .
CDR3 protein: CASRFGPPGNTIYF
CDR3 DNA: TGCGCCAGCAGGTTCGGGCCTCCAGGAAACACCATATATTTT

J gene: TRBJ2-1
V gene: TRBV4-2
D gene: .
clone size: .
CDR3 protein: CASSQWNEQFF
CDR3 DNA: TGTGCCAGCAGCCAGTGGAATGAGCAGTTCTTC

J gene: TRBJ1-2
V gene: TRBV30
D gene: .
clone size: once
CDR3 protein: CAWRRSGAGGYGYTF
CDR3 DNA: TGTGCCTGGAGGCGGTCGGGGGCTGGAGGCTATGGCTACACCTTC

J gene: TRBJ2-3
V gene: TRBV5-1
D gene: TRBD2
clone size: .
CDR3 protein: CASSLGTSGIMARDTQYF
CDR3 DNA: TGCGCCAGCAGCTTAGGGACTAGCGGGATCATGGCTCGGGATACGCAGTATTTT

J gene: TRBJ1-5
V gene: TRBV19
D gene: TRBD1
clone size: .
CDR3 protein: CASLDRGQGPQHF
CDR3 DNA: TGTGCCAGTCTAGACAGGGGCCAAGGGCCCCAGCATTTT

J gene: TRBJ2-1
V gene: TRBV27
D gene: .
clone size: .
CDR3 protein: CASSRRGGATYNEQFF
CDR3 DNA: TGTGCCAGCAGTCGCCGAGGGGGGGCAACGTACAATGAGCAGTTCTTC

J gene: TRBJ1-3
V gene: TRBV11-2
D gene: .
clone size: .
CDR3 protein: CASSLGGGAGNTIYF
CDR3 DNA: TGTGCCAGCAGCTTAGGCGGAGGGGCTGGAAACACCATATATTTT

J gene: TRBJ1-2
V gene: TRBV5-1
D gene: .
clone size: .
CDR3 protein: CASSLGWGLMRSEGGYTF
CDR3 DNA: TGCGCCAGCAGCTTGGGATGGGGTTTGATGCGTTCTGAGGGTGGCTACACCTTC

J gene: TRBJ2-3
V gene: TRBV28
D gene: .
clone size: .
CDR3 protein: CASSPGRITDTQYF
CDR3 DNA: TGTGCCAGCAGTCCTGGACGGATCACAGATACGCAGTATTTT

J gene: TRBJ1-3
V gene: TRBV2
D gene: .
clone size: .
CDR3 protein: CATTLGNTIYF
CDR3 DNA: TGTGCAACCACCTTAGGAAACACCATATATTTT

J gene: TRBJ1-5
V gene: TRBV27
D gene: .
clone size: once
CDR3 protein: CASSPQVGQPQHF
CDR3 DNA: TGTGCCAGCAGTCCCCAGGTGGGTCAGCCCCAGCATTTT

J gene: TRBJ1-2
V gene: TRBV18
D gene: .
clone size: once
CDR3 protein: CASSQEQGDYGYTF
CDR3 DNA: TGTGCCAGCTCACAGGAGCAGGGAGATTATGGCTACACCTTC

J gene: TRBJ1-2
V gene: TRBV19
D gene: .
clone size: once
CDR3 protein: CASSGGRLYGYTF
CDR3 DNA: TGTGCCAGTAGCGGGGGGCGGCTCTATGGCTACACCTTC

J gene: TRBJ2-7
V gene: TRBV27
D gene: TRBD1
clone size: .
CDR3 protein: CASSPQTGGGYEQYF
CDR3 DNA: TGTGCCAGCAGTCCTCAGACAGGGGGGGGCTACGAGCAGTACTTC

J gene: TRBJ2-4
V gene: TRBV29-1
D gene: .
clone size: medium-sized
CDR3 protein: CSVEGGAIAAKNIQYF
CDR3 DNA: TGCAGCGTTGAAGGTGGGGCTATTGCGGCCAAAAACATTCAGTACTTC

J gene: TRBJ2-3
V gene: TRBV4-2
D gene: .
clone size: .
CDR3 protein: CASSQAPLNTDTQYF
CDR3 DNA: TGTGCCAGCAGCCAAGCCCCGCTAAACACAGATACGCAGTATTTT

J gene: TRBJ1-2
V gene: TRBV19
D gene: .
clone size: .
CDR3 protein: CASSLSGGAGGGYTF
CDR3 DNA: TGTGCCAGTAGTTTAAGCGGTGGGGCAGGCGGTGGCTACACCTTC

J gene: TRBJ2-3
V gene: TRBV19
D gene: .
clone size: .
CDR3 protein: CASSGGLPTDTQYF
CDR3 DNA: TGTGCCAGTAGCGGGGGGCTACCCACAGATACGCAGTATTTT

J gene: TRBJ2-2
V gene: TRBV4-2
D gene: TRBD2
clone size: .
CDR3 protein: CASSHSGRVDTGELFF
CDR3 DNA: TGTGCCAGCAGCCATTCCGGGAGGGTAGACACCGGGGAGCTGTTTTTT

J gene: TRBJ2-5
V gene: TRBV5-1
D gene: .
clone size: few
CDR3 protein: CASSLAAQNQETQYF
CDR3 DNA: TGCGCCAGCAGCTTGGCCGCACAGAACCAAGAGACCCAGTACTTC

J gene: TRBJ1-2
V gene: TRBV5-1
D gene: .
clone size: .
CDR3 protein: CASSLEVIGIGYTF
CDR3 DNA: TGCGCCAGCAGCTTGGAGGTGATCGGGATCGGCTACACCTTC

J gene: TRBJ2-7
V gene: TRBV5-5
D gene: TRBD1
clone size: .
CDR3 protein: CASSQRAGGSSYEQYF
CDR3 DNA: TGTGCCAGCAGCCAAAGGGCAGGGGGAAGCTCCTACGAGCAGTACTTC

J gene: TRBJ2-6
V gene: TRBV30
D gene: TRBD1
clone size: .
CDR3 protein: CAWGQGSSGANVLTF
CDR3 DNA: TGTGCCTGGGGACAGGGAAGCTCTGGGGCCAACGTCCTGACTTTC

J gene: TRBJ2-1
V gene: TRBV9
D gene: TRBD2
clone size: .
CDR3 protein: CASSVERGTYNEQFF
CDR3 DNA: TGTGCCAGCAGCGTTGAGCGGGGGACGTACAATGAGCAGTTCTTC

J gene: TRBJ1-5
V gene: TRBV7-8
D gene: .
clone size: .
CDR3 protein: CASSLFAGALNSSMWPQHF
CDR3 DNA: TGTGCCAGCAGCTTATTTGCGGGGGCACTCAATTCCTCTATGTGGCCCCAGCATTTT

J gene: TRBJ2-2
V gene: TRBV9
D gene: .
clone size: once
CDR3 protein: CASSVETAPTGELFF
CDR3 DNA: TGTGCCAGCAGCGTAGAGACAGCTCCCACCGGGGAGCTGTTTTTT

J gene: TRBJ1-2
V gene: TRBV6-6
D gene: .
clone size: few
CDR3 protein: CASSLGGFDGYTF
CDR3 DNA: TGTGCCAGCAGCCTAGGGGGGTTTGATGGCTACACCTTC

J gene: TRBJ2-1
V gene: TRBV28
D gene: .
clone size: .
CDR3 protein: CASSLTQGNEQFF
CDR3 DNA: TGTGCCAGCAGCCTTACCCAGGGAAATGAGCAGTTCTTC

J gene: TRBJ2-4
V gene: TRBV9
D gene: .
clone size: .
CDR3 protein: CASSPFEGAKNIQYF
CDR3 DNA: TGTGCCAGCAGCCCGTTCGAGGGCGCCAAAAACATTCAGTACTTC

J gene: TRBJ1-2
V gene: TRBV11-2
D gene: .
clone size: few
CDR3 protein: CASSFGVGYTF
CDR3 DNA: TGTGCCAGCAGCTTCGGGGTTGGCTACACCTTC

J gene: TRBJ2-5
V gene: TRBV9
D gene: .
clone size: .
CDR3 protein: CASSVQIGGTALQETQYF
CDR3 DNA: TGTGCCAGCAGCGTACAAATAGGCGGGACAGCCCTACAAGAGACCCAGTACTTC

J gene: TRBJ1-3
V gene: TRBV6-6
D gene: .
clone size: few
CDR3 protein: CASSYGGNTIYF
CDR3 DNA: TGTGCCAGCAGTTACGGGGGAAACACCATATATTTT

J gene: TRBJ2-5
V gene: TRBV6-1
D gene: .
clone size: .
CDR3 protein: CASSALPGRGETQYF
CDR3 DNA: TGTGCCAGCAGTGCCCTCCCAGGGCGCGGGGAGACCCAGTACTTC

J gene: TRBJ1-6
V gene: TRBV10-3
D gene: .
clone size: .
CDR3 protein: CAISDPVGSHHDNSPLHF
CDR3 DNA: TGTGCCATCAGTGACCCCGTGGGGTCCCACCATGATAATTCACCCCTCCACTTT

J gene: TRBJ1-1
V gene: TRBV5-1
D gene: TRBD1
clone size: .
CDR3 protein: CASSLVTSSGGEAFF
CDR3 DNA: TGCGCCAGCAGCTTGGTCACTTCCTCAGGGGGTGAAGCTTTCTTT

J gene: TRBJ2-7
V gene: TRBV7-6
D gene: TRBD2
clone size: once
CDR3 protein: CASSSRTSGSTYEQYF
CDR3 DNA: TGTGCCAGCAGCTCCCGGACTAGCGGGTCTACCTACGAGCAGTACTTC

J gene: TRBJ2-5
V gene: TRBV4-1
D gene: TRBD2
clone size: .
CDR3 protein: CASSQDWRGGETQYF
CDR3 DNA: TGCGCCAGCAGCCAAGATTGGCGGGGGGGCGAGACCCAGTACTTC

J gene: TRBJ1-4
V gene: TRBV6-1
D gene: TRBD1
clone size: .
CDR3 protein: CASMGQENEKLFF
CDR3 DNA: TGTGCCAGCATGGGACAGGAAAATGAAAAACTGTTTTTT

J gene: TRBJ2-1
V gene: TRBV28
D gene: .
clone size: .
CDR3 protein: CASSLGTGYNEQFF
CDR3 DNA: TGTGCCAGCAGTCTCGGGACGGGTTACAATGAGCAGTTCTTC

J gene: TRBJ2-6
V gene: TRBV9
D gene: .
clone size: .
CDR3 protein: CASSPRTGLGSNVLTF
CDR3 DNA: TGTGCCAGCAGCCCAAGGACGGGTCTGGGTTCCAACGTCCTGACTTTC